The source of this T cell receptor beta chain is a study of T-cell reconstitution after alpha-beta-depleted transplantation in children. Using unique molecular identifiers, the investigators prepared the TCRbeta library. TCRdb re-called the PCR reads through MiXCR, storing one row per CDR3 protein. Altogether roughly 610,000 distinct CDR3 sequences are present, over 9.5% being singletons, with the ten largest covering less than 4.5%. The TCR was taken from a human donor who donated a stem cell graft to a child with acute myeloid leukemia. Sequencing was performed on PBMCs from the stem cell graft donor, taken from the stem cell graft.

The CDR3 is CAWKRGVWETQYF. In DNA, the CDR3 is TGTGCCTGGAAACGGGGAGTTTGGGAGACCCAGTACTTC. J is TRBJ2-5 and V is TRBV30; D may be TRBD2 (5 bases). Looked up from germline, CDR1 is GTSNPN and CDR2 is SVGIG (reference sequence). Trimming pared 4 bases from V and 5 bases from J, leaving 14 bases between. The CDR3 totals 13 residues.